This passage covers 8 T cell receptor beta chains from one sample sequenced in a study of blood T cell repertoires in COVID-19. Assay: immunoSEQ multiplex PCR; the TCRdb copy retains only in-frame clones and omits some. This table holds tens of thousands of clones, around 83% found once. Sequencing used peripheral blood. Receptors originate from a man younger than 40 with COVID-19, enrolled during active disease.

The chain is built from TRBV10-2 and TRBJ2-7, with D possibly matching TRBD2 (6 bases). CDR1 and CDR2 from the germline V gene are WSHSY and SAAADI. This CDR3 spans 14 amino acids. The V end was cut by 3 bases, the J end by 2 bases, with 11 bases between. As DNA, the CDR3 is TGCGCCAGCAGTGATAGCGGAGGTACCTACGAGCAGTACTTC. Its protein product is CASSDSGGTYEQYF.

CDR3 DNA sequence: TGTGCCAGCACACAGGGAAGGGAGACCCAGTACTTC. This sequence encodes CASTQGRETQYF. This rearrangement joins TRBV6-6 to TRBJ2-5, with D tentatively TRBD1 (6 bases). Trimming shortened V by 7 bases and J by 5 bases, and 11 bases separated the two germline ends. This CDR3 has 12 residues. Germline CDR1 MNHNY, CDR2 SVGAGI (reference sequence).

This clone occurred a few times. This sequence joins TRBV28 and TRBJ1-1; maybe TRBD1 (5 bases). The germline V gene encodes CDR1 MDHEN and CDR2 SYDVKM. Trimming shortened V by 6 bases and J by 4 bases, and 18 bases separated the two germline ends. This CDR3 is 15 amino acids long. CDR3 DNA: TGTGCCAGCAGCCCGGGGGGTAGAGGCGCCACTGAAGCTTTCTTT. Translation gives CASSPGGRGATEAFF.

This clone showed up just a few times. The chain uses TRBV24-1 and TRBJ1-2; D uncertain. CDR1 is KGHDR and CDR2 is SFDVKD in the germline V gene. Trimming cost V 4 bases and J 4 bases, with 12 bases left between them. The CDR3 runs 14 residues. The CDR3 DNA is TGTGCCACCAGTGAGGGCAGCTCCAGCTATGGCTACACCTTC. This codes for CATSEGSSSYGYTF.

The chain couples TRBV5-2 to TRBJ1-2; TRBD1 was called by the table and not checked on the DNA. TRBV5-2 is an annotated pseudogene. The CDR3 has 16 amino acids. The CDR3 nucleotides are TGTGCCAGCAAGCGCTACAGAGAGTACGAGACCTATGGCTACACCTTC. This encodes CASKRYREYETYGYTF.

The rearrangement joins TRBV29-1 to TRBJ2-1, with 7 bases matching TRBD2. Germline CDR1 reads SQVTM; CDR2 reads ANQGSEA. With V trimmed by 4 bases and J by 3 bases, 15 bases remained unmatched. This CDR3 has 17 amino acids. The CDR3 sequence: CSVVSNSASGLYNEQFF. The DNA for the CDR3 is TGCAGCGTTGTGTCGAATTCCGCTAGCGGACTCTACAATGAGCAGTTCTTC.

The chain combines TRBV6-5 with TRBJ2-2, with D tentatively TRBD2 (6 bases). Germline CDR1 and CDR2: MNHEY and SVGAGI. The CDR3 spans 14 residues. The germline V and J ends were trimmed by 6 bases and 5 bases, with 13 bases remaining between them. In nucleotides, the CDR3 is TGTGCCAGCAGGGCTAGCGTGACGACCGGGGAGCTGTTTTTT. It is translated as CASRASVTTGELFF.

The chain couples TRBV27 to TRBJ2-5, with TRBD2 matching 15 bases. This CDR3 region has 15 residues. After removal of 10 bases from V and 5 bases from J, the junction contained 8 bases not matched to a gene. Germline V lookup: CDR1 MNHEY, CDR2 SMNVEV (reference sequence). CDR3 DNA sequence: TGTGCCACCTCATGGGGGACTAGCGGGAGGGAGACCCAGTACTTC. Amino acids: CATSWGTSGRETQYF.